This passage covers 9 T cell receptor beta chains from one sample sequenced in a study of T cells after yellow fever vaccination. One entry per CDR3 protein, called by TCRdb with MiXCR from the 5' RACE reads. The sample has 360,000 or so distinct CDR3 sequences; under 14% are singletons. This specimen consisted of PBMCs, obtained on the day of the first yellow fever vaccination. The receptors stem from a man between 18 and 35 years old who received the YFV17D yellow fever vaccine.

V gene TRBV12-5 combines with J gene TRBJ2-1; D ambiguous. Germline CDR1 LGHNT, CDR2 FRNRAP. The germline V and J ends were trimmed by 4 bases and 9 bases, with 22 bases remaining between them. The CDR3 runs to 16 residues. CDR3 sequence reads: CASGSRSVGMEIEQFF. Written as DNA, the CDR3 is TGTGCTAGTGGTTCTCGGAGCGTCGGAATGGAAATTGAGCAGTTCTTC.

A few counts support this clonotype. The chain joins TRBV4-3 to TRBJ2-1, with D tentatively TRBD1 or TRBD2 (7 bases each). The V gene's germline CDR1 is LGHNA and CDR2 YSLEER. The CDR3 has 13 residues. Trimming pared 1 base from V and 13 bases from J, leaving 14 bases between. The CDR3 sequence: CASSQAGGASQFF. The CDR3, as DNA: TGCGCCAGCAGCCAAGCAGGGGGGGCCTCCCAGTTCTTC.

This clonotype has just a few counts. This chain uses TRBV6-5 with TRBJ1-3; the D is unclear. CDR3 length: 15 residues. Germline values: CDR1 MNHEY, CDR2 SVGAGI. Between the trimmed V and J ends, which lost 2 bases and 0 bases, there was a span of 8 bases. The DNA for the CDR3 is TGTGCCAGCAGTTACGATGGGGTCTCTGGAAACACCATATATTTT. Translation gives CASSYDGVSGNTIYF.

The chain combines TRBV7-2 with TRBJ2-7, with a tentative D call TRBD2 (6 bases). The CDR3 loop spans 15 amino acids. Germline assignment: CDR1 SGHTA and CDR2 FQGNSA. V was shortened by 5 bases and J by 3 bases, with 17 bases between the two germline ends. The DNA of the CDR3 is TGTGCCAGCAGCCCACTCCGGGAGAGTAGCTACGAGCAGTACGTC. The encoded protein is CASSPLRESSYEQYV.

This clonotype was observed a few times. The chain carries TRBV20-1 and TRBJ2-5, with a weak D call TRBD1 (5 bases). Germline loops: CDR1 DFQATT, CDR2 SNEGSKA (reference sequence). This CDR3 is 11 amino acids long. Between the trimmed V and J ends, which lost 0 bases and 7 bases, there was a span of 6 bases. For the CDR3, the DNA is TGCAGTGCTAGAGAAGGGGTGACCCAGTACTTC. Translating gives CSAREGVTQYF.

The rearrangement links TRBV29-1 to TRBJ2-3, with 8 positions matching TRBD2. From germline, CDR1 is SQVTM and CDR2 ANQGSEA. The junction had 6 bases not matched to a gene; V was cut back by 8 bases and J by 2 bases. The CDR3 spans 13 residues. The CDR3, as DNA: TGCAGCCAAAGCGGGGGCCACACAGATACGCAGTATTTT. It specifies CSQSGGHTDTQYF.

This clonotype was detected a few times. The chain recombines TRBV24-1 with TRBJ2-1; tentatively, D is TRBD1 or TRBD2 (5 bases each). Trimming shortened V by 6 bases and J by 4 bases, and 9 bases separated the two germline ends. Germline loops: CDR1 KGHDR, CDR2 SFDVKD. The CDR3 has 13 amino acids. The CDR3 reads CATSPWGYNEQFF. The CDR3 DNA follows: TGTGCCACCAGTCCCTGGGGGTACAATGAGCAGTTCTTC.

The V call is TRBV5-1, the J call TRBJ1-2; D might be TRBD1 (5 bases). Trimming left V 4 bases short and J 1 base short, with 8 bases between. Germline V CDR1 and CDR2: SGHRS, YFSETQ. This CDR3 is built from 13 residues. CDR3 region: CASSQDNNYGYTF. CDR3 bases: TGCGCCAGCAGCCAGGACAATAACTATGGCTACACCTTC.

The chain couples TRBV7-2 to TRBJ2-5, with 8 bases lining up with TRBD2. The junction had 9 bases not matched to a gene; V was cut back by 1 base and J by 5 bases. This CDR3 region has 16 residues. Germline values: CDR1 SGHTA, CDR2 FQGNSA. The CDR3 sequence: CASSLDRGGWGETQYF. CDR3 DNA: TGTGCCAGCAGCTTAGATCGGGGGGGCTGGGGCGAGACCCAGTACTTC.